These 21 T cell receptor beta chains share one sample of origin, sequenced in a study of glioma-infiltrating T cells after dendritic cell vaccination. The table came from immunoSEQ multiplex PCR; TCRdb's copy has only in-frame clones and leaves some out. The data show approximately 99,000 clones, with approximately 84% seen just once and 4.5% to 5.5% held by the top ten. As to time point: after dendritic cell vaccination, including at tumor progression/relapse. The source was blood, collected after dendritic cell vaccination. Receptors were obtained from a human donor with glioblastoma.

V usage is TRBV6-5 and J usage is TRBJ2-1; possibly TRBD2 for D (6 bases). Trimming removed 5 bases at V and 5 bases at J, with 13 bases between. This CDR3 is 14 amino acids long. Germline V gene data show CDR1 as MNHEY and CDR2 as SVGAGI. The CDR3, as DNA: TGTGCCAGCAGTGACCGGGACTTCCACAATGAGCAGTTCTTC. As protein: CASSDRDFHNEQFF.

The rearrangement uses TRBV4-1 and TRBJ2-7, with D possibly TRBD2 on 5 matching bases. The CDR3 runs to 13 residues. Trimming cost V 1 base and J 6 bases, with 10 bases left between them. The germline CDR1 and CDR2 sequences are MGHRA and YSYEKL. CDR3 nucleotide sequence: TGCGCCAGCAGCCAAGTGCGGGTTTCCGAGCAGTACTTC. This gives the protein CASSQVRVSEQYF.

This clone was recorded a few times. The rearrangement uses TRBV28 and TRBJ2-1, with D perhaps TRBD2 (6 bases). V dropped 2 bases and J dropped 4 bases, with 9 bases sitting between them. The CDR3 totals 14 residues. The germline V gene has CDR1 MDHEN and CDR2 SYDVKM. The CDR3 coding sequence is TGTGCCAGCAGTTTAATAGCGGAATACAATGAGCAGTTCTTC. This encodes CASSLIAEYNEQFF. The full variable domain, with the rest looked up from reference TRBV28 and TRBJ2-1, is DVKVTQSSRYLVKRTGEKVFLECVQDMDHENMFWYRQDPGLGLRLIYFSYDVKMKEKGDIPEGYSVSREKKERFSLILESASTNQTSMYLCASSLIAEYNEQFFGPGTRLTVL.

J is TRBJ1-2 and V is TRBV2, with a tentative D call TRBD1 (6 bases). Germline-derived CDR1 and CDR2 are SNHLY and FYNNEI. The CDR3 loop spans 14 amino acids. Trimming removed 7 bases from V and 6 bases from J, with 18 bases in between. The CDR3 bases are TGTGCCAGCACCTTACAGGGTTACATCGATGGCTACACCTTC. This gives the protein CASTLQGYIDGYTF.

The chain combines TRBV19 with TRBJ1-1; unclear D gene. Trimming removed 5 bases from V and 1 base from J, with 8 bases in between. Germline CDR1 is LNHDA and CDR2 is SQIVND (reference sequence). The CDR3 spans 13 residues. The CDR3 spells CASSLAQNTEAFF. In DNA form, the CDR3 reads TGTGCCAGTAGTCTAGCACAGAACACTGAAGCTTTCTTT.

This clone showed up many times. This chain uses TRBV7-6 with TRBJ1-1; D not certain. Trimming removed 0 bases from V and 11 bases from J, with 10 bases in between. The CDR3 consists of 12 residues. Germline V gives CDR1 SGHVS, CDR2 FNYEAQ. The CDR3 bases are TGTGCCAGCAGCTTAGCCAGACTTATTGCTTTCTTT. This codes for CASSLARLIAFF.

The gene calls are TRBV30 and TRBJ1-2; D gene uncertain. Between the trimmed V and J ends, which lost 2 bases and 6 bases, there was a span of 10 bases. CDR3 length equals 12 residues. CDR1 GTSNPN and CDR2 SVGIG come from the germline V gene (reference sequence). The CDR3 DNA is TGTGCCTGGAGTTTTCTTCGGGATGGCTACACCTTC. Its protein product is CAWSFLRDGYTF. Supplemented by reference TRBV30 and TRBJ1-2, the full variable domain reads SQTIHQWPATLVQPVGSPLSLECTVEGTSNPNLYWYRQAAGRGLQLLFYSVGIGQISSEVPQNLSASRPQDRQFILSSKKLLLSDSGFYLCAWSFLRDGYTFGSGTRLTVV.

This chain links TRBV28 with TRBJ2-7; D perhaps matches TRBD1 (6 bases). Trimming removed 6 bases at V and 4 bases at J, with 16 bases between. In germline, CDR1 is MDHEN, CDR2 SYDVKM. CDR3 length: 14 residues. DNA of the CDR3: TGTGCCAGCAGCTTTCGGACAGCAGTTTACGAGCAGTACTTC. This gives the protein CASSFRTAVYEQYF.

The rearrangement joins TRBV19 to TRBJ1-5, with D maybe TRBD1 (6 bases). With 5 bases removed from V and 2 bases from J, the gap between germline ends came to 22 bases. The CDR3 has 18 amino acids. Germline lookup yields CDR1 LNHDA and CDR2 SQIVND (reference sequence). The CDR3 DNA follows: TGTGCCAGTAGTTACAGGGTCATTGGCGGATTTCGCAATCAGCCCCAGCATTTT. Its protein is CASSYRVIGGFRNQPQHF.

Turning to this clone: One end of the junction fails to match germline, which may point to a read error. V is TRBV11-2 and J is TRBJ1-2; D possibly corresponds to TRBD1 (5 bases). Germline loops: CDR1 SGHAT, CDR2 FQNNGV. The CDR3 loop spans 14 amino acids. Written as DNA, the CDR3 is TGTGCCAGCAGGTTAGGGCAGGGCATCTATGGCTACACCTTC. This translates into CASRLGQGIYGYTF.

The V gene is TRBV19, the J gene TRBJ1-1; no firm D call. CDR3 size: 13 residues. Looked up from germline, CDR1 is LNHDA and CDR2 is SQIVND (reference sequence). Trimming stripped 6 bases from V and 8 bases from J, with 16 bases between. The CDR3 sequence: CASSPSPGREAFF. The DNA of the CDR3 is TGTGCCAGTAGCCCCTCCCCTGGTCGGGAAGCTTTCTTT.

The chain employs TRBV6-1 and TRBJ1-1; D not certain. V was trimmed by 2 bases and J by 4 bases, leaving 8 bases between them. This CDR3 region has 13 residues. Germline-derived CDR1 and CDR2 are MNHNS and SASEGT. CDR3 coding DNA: TGTGCCAGCAGTGAACGAGGGTTCACTGAAGCTTTCTTT. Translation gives CASSERGFTEAFF.

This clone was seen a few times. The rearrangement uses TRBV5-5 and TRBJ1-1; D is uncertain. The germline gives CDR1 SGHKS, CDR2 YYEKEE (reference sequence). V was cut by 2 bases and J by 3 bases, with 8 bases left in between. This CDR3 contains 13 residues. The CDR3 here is CASSFGEDTEAFF. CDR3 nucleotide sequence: TGTGCCAGCAGCTTCGGTGAGGACACTGAAGCTTTCTTT.

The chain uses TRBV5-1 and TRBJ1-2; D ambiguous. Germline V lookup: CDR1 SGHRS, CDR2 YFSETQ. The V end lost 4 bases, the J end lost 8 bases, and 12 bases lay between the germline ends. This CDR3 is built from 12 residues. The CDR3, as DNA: TGCGCCAGCAGCGGCCAGGAACGAGGCTACACCTTC. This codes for CASSGQERGYTF.

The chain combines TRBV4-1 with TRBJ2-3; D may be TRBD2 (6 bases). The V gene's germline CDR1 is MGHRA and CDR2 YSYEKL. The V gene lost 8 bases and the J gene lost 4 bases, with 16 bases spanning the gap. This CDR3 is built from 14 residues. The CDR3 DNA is TGCGCCAGCTCGCCCCTAGGAGGGCCAGATACGCAGTATTTT. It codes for CASSPLGGPDTQYF.

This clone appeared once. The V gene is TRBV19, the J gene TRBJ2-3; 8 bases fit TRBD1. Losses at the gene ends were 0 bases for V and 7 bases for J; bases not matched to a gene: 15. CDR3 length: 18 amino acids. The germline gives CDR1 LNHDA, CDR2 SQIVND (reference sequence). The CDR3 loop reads CASSIDGGDRGGANTQYF. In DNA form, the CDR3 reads TGTGCCAGTAGTATAGATGGGGGCGACAGGGGTGGCGCGAATACGCAGTATTTT.

The DNA for the CDR3 is TGCAGTGCTAGATCCCTTTACGAGCAGTACTTC. Its translation is CSARSLYEQYF. The chain carries TRBV20-1 and TRBJ2-7, with no clear D. The CDR3 runs 11 residues. Trimming pared 2 bases from V and 4 bases from J, leaving 6 bases between. CDR1 DFQATT and CDR2 SNEGSKA come from the germline V gene (reference sequence).

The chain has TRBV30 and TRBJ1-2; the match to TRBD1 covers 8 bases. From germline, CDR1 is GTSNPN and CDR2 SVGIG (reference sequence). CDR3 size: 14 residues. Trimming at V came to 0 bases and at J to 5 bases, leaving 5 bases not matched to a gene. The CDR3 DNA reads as TGTGCCTGGAGTGTCCCAGGGGGCGGATATGGCTACACCTTC. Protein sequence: CAWSVPGGGYGYTF.

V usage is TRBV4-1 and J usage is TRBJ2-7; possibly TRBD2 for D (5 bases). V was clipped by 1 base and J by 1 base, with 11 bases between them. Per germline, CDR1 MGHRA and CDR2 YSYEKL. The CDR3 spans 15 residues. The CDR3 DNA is TGCGCCAGCAGCCAAGTGGGCAGGAGGTCCTACGAGCAGTACTTC. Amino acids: CASSQVGRRSYEQYF.

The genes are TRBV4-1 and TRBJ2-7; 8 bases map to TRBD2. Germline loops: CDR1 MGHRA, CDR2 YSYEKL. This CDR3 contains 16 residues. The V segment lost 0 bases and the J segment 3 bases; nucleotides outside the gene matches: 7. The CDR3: CASSQDRSAGGYEQYF. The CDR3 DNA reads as TGCGCCAGCAGCCAAGATAGGTCCGCGGGGGGCTACGAGCAGTACTTC.

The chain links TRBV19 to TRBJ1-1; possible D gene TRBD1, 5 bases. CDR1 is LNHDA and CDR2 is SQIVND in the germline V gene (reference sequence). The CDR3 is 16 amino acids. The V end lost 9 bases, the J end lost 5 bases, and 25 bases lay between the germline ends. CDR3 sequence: CASPIRWRGPKTEAFF. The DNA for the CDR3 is TGTGCCAGCCCCATACGGTGGAGGGGCCCCAAGACTGAAGCTTTCTTT.